The rows below give T cell receptor beta chains drawn from one sample of a study of T cell responses to AZD1222 COVID-19 vaccine. The repertoire was sequenced with immunoSEQ multiplex PCR; TCRdb's copy has only in-frame clones and lacks some. This sample has tens of thousands of clones; around 90% occur once, and the top ten carry around 5.2%. The sequencing here drew on peripheral blood, taken on day 0 of MenACWY control vaccination. The receptors come from an adult in good health. Both conserved end residues are part of each CDR3. D genes are given only for firm matches. Expanded clones get a size class; other rows say once, few or many, or leave the size out.

CDR3 length	J gene	V gene	clone size	D gene	CDR3 protein	CDR3 DNA
15	TRBJ1-1	TRBV6-2/TRBV6-3	-	TRBD1	CASSHRTGRHTEAFF	TGTGCCAGCAGCCATAGGACAGGTAGACACACTGAAGCTTTCTTT
14	TRBJ2-7	TRBV7-8	few	-	CASSLTRGQGEQYF	TGTGCCAGCAGCTTAACTCGGGGTCAGGGCGAGCAGTACTTC
12	TRBJ1-2	TRBV6-6	-	-	CASSEANYGYTF	TGTGCCAGCAGCGAAGCTAACTATGGCTACACCTTC
14	TRBJ1-2	TRBV7-9	-	TRBD1	CASSQGQGVYGYTF	TGTGCCAGCAGCCAGGGACAGGGGGTCTATGGCTACACCTTC
16	TRBJ1-4	TRBV11-2	-	TRBD1	CASSFASGTGREKLFF	TGTGCCAGCAGCTTCGCCTCCGGGACAGGGAGGGAAAAACTGTTTTTT
16	TRBJ2-7	TRBV6-2/TRBV6-3	-	TRBD2	CASSPRTSGRIYEQYF	TGTGCCAGCAGTCCCAGGACTAGCGGGAGAATCTACGAGCAGTACTTC
15	TRBJ1-4	TRBV7-3	-	-	CASSLVRGANEKLFF	TGTGCCAGCAGCTTGGTCAGGGGAGCTAATGAAAAACTGTTTTTT
14	TRBJ2-3	TRBV3-1/TRBV3-2	-	TRBD2	CASSQVGLEDTQYF	TGTGCCAGCAGCCAAGTGGGACTAGAGGATACGCAGTATTTT
13	TRBJ2-2	TRBV19	-	-	CASSINPAGELFF	TGTGCCAGTAGTATTAACCCAGCCGGGGAGCTGTTTTTT
10	TRBJ1-2	TRBV6-4	-	-	CAKRPLGYTF	TGTGCCAAGCGGCCACTTGGCTACACCTTC
13	TRBJ1-2	TRBV27	-	-	CASSLSGTYGYTF	TGTGCCAGCAGTTTATCGGGGACATATGGCTACACCTTC
19	TRBJ2-2	TRBV11-2	-	TRBD2	CASSLVSLASGTAAGELFF	TGTGCCAGCAGCTTAGTATCGTTGGCTAGCGGGACCGCCGCCGGGGAGCTGTTTTTT
16	TRBJ2-3	TRBV6-2/TRBV6-3	-	-	CASSYRRGPGTDTQYF	TGTGCCAGCAGTTACCGGCGGGGGCCGGGCACAGATACGCAGTATTTT
15	TRBJ1-2	TRBV5-1	few	TRBD1	CASSRGTGEIYGYTF	TGCGCCAGCAGCAGAGGGACAGGGGAAATCTATGGCTACACCTTC
21	TRBJ2-7	TRBV5-1	-	TRBD1	CASSLEWGGQGAQRASYEQYF	TGCGCCAGCAGCTTGGAGTGGGGTGGACAGGGGGCTCAGCGGGCATCCTACGAGCAGTACTTC
16	TRBJ1-5	TRBV21-1	-	-	CASSEDGIHSNQPQHF	TGTGCCAGCAGCGAAGACGGCATTCATAGCAATCAGCCCCAGCATTTT
13	TRBJ2-7	TRBV10-3	-	-	CAISEGEGDRVYF	TGTGCCATCAGTGAGGGGGAAGGGGACCGCGTTTACTTC
13	TRBJ2-5	TRBV12-3/TRBV12-4	-	-	CASTGRLRETQYF	TGTGCCAGCACAGGGCGCCTACGGGAGACCCAGTACTTC
15	TRBJ2-5	TRBV13	-	-	CASSLGPLGPETQYF	TGTGCCAGCAGCTTAGGCCCCCTAGGGCCGGAGACCCAGTACTTC
12	TRBJ1-2	TRBV1	few	-	CTSPTGGVGYTF	TGCACCAGCCCTACAGGGGGCGTCGGCTACACCTTC
13	TRBJ1-3	TRBV29-1	-	-	CSGGPQGGNTIYF	TGCAGCGGGGGCCCTCAAGGTGGAAACACCATATATTTT
15	TRBJ1-2	TRBV7-2	-	-	CASSLRVLRGEGYTF	TGTGCCAGCAGCTTAAGGGTCTTGCGGGGCGAGGGCTACACCTTC
13	TRBJ1-4	TRBV7-2	once	-	CASSPRDGDKLFF	TGTGCCAGCAGTCCACGGGACGGTGATAAACTGTTTTTT
13	TRBJ1-2	TRBV5-1	-	-	CASSFGGDYGYTF	TGCGCCAGCAGCTTCGGGGGGGACTATGGCTACACCTTC
14	TRBJ1-6	TRBV19	once	TRBD1	CASSSGTPQGALHF	TGTGCCAGTAGTTCCGGGACTCCACAGGGGGCCCTCCACTTT
13	TRBJ1-1	TRBV6-5	once	-	CASSRAGNTEAFF	TGTGCCAGCAGTAGGGCGGGGAACACTGAAGCTTTCTTT
12	TRBJ1-5	TRBV12-3/TRBV12-4	-	-	CASSFSLPPQHF	TGTGCCAGCAGTTTTTCCCTTCCGCCCCAGCATTTT
14	TRBJ2-1	TRBV27	-	-	CASSFWQEHNEQFF	TGTGCCAGCAGTTTTTGGCAGGAGCACAATGAGCAGTTCTTC
13	TRBJ2-3	TRBV5-4	-	-	CASSFQGTDTQYF	TGTGCCAGCAGCTTTCAGGGTACAGATACGCAGTATTTT
11	TRBJ1-1	TRBV24-1	once	-	CATRQCPEAFF	TGTGCCACCCGACAGTGCCCTGAAGCTTTCTTT
11	TRBJ1-4	TRBV6-6	-	-	CASSYSLAVFF	TGTGCCAGCAGTTACTCGTTGGCTGTGTTTTTT
19	TRBJ2-3	TRBV4-1	-	-	CASSQGGLAASSRSDTQYF	TGCGCCAGCAGCCAAGGTGGGTTGGCAGCCTCATCCAGGTCGGATACGCAGTATTTT
18	TRBJ1-6	TRBV27	-	-	CASSSLTPLSSYNSPLHF	TGTGCCAGCAGTTCGCTCACCCCCCTGAGCTCCTATAATTCACCCCTCCACTTT
14	TRBJ1-4	TRBV6-5	-	-	CASSSGLANEKLFF	TGTGCCAGCAGCTCAGGGCTGGCTAATGAAAAACTGTTTTTT
14	TRBJ1-1	TRBV3-1/TRBV3-2	once	-	CASSHRSLNTEAFF	TGTGCCAGCAGCCACAGAAGCCTGAACACTGAAGCTTTCTTT
14	TRBJ1-6	TRBV10-2	-	TRBD1	CASSEEQGYSPLHF	TGCGCCAGCAGTGAGGAACAGGGGTATTCACCCCTCCACTTT
15	TRBJ1-1	TRBV4-1	-	TRBD1	CASSQDAGQRTEAFF	TGCGCCAGCAGCCAAGACGCGGGACAGCGGACTGAAGCTTTCTTT
16	TRBJ1-3	TRBV3-1/TRBV3-2	-	-	CASSQDRAPLGNTIYF	TGTGCCAGCAGCCAAGATAGGGCGCCGTTGGGAAACACCATATATTTT
16	TRBJ2-1	TRBV9	once	TRBD2	CASSPRGSGVYNEQFF	TGTGCCAGCAGCCCCCGGGGTAGCGGGGTATACAATGAGCAGTTCTTC
15	TRBJ2-7	TRBV19	-	-	CASSYRGTAAYEQYF	TGTGCCAGTAGTTATCGTGGGACGGCGGCCTACGAGCAGTACTTC
15	TRBJ1-2	TRBV7-3	-	-	CASSLRWGRDYGYTF	TGTGCCAGCAGCTTACGGTGGGGACGGGACTATGGCTACACCTTC
13	TRBJ1-1	TRBV3-1/TRBV3-2	-	-	CASSQGGHTEAFF	TGTGCCAGCAGCCAAGGTGGGCACACTGAAGCTTTCTTT
14	TRBJ1-5	TRBV19	once	-	CASSIRGSNQPQHF	TGTGCCAGTAGTATTAGGGGTAGCAATCAGCCCCAGCATTTT
14	TRBJ2-5	TRBV4-3	once	-	CASSQVRGTETQYF	TGCGCCAGCAGCCAAGTTAGAGGGACAGAGACCCAGTACTTC
15	TRBJ1-6	TRBV5-1	-	-	CASSLAGESNSPLHF	TGCGCCAGCAGCTTGGCTGGGGAAAGTAATTCACCCCTCCACTTT
14	TRBJ2-7	TRBV2	-	TRBD1	CASSEGTAFMGQYF	TGTGCCAGCAGTGAGGGGACAGCCTTTATGGGGCAGTACTTC
13	TRBJ1-4	TRBV6-5	-	-	CASNGGTNEKLFF	TGTGCCAGCAATGGGGGAACTAATGAAAAACTGTTTTTT
14	TRBJ1-2	TRBV3-1/TRBV3-2	once	-	CASSQEQGLDGYTF	TGTGCCAGCAGCCAAGAACAGGGATTGGATGGCTACACCTTC
14	TRBJ2-3	TRBV18	-	TRBD1	CASSPGQGRGTQYF	TGTGCCAGCTCACCAGGACAGGGGAGGGGTACGCAGTATTTT
16	TRBJ1-1	TRBV5-1	-	-	CASSLRQSTWDTEAFF	TGCGCCAGCAGCCTGAGACAGTCTACATGGGACACTGAAGCTTTCTTT